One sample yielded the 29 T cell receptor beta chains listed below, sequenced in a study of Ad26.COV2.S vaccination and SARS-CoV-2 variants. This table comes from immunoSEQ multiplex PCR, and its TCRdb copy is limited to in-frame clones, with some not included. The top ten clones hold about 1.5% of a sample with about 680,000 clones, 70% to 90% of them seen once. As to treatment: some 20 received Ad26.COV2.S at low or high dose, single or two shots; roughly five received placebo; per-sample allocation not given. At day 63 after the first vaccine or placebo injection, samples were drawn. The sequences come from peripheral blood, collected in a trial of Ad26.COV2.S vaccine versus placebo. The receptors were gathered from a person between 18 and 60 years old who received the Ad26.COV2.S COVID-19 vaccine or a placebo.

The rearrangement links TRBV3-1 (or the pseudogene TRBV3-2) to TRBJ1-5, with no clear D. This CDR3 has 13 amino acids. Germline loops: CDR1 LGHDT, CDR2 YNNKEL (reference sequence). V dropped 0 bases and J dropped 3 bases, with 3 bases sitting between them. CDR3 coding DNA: TGTGCCAGCAGCCAAGATACCAATCAGCCCCAGCATTTT. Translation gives CASSQDTNQPQHF.

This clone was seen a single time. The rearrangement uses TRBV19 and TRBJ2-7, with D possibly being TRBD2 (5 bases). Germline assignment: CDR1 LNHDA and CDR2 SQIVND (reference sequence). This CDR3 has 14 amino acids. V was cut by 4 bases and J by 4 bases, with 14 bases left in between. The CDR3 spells CASSTELVGYEQYF. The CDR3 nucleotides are TGTGCCAGTAGTACGGAACTAGTAGGGTACGAGCAGTACTTC.

CDR3 sequence reads: CATSEYERGGYQETQYF. The CDR3 nucleotides read TGTGCCACCAGTGAATATGAGCGGGGGGGGTACCAAGAGACCCAGTACTTC. V is TRBV24-1 and J is TRBJ2-5; 10 bases are a match to TRBD2. Trimming at V came to 4 bases and at J to 0 bases, leaving 7 bases not matched to a gene. Germline V CDR1 and CDR2: KGHDR, SFDVKD. The CDR3 contains 17 residues.

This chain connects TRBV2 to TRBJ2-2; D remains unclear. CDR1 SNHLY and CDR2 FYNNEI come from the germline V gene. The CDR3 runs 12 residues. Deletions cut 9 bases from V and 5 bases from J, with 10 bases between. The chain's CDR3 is CASRQLTGELFF. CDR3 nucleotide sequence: TGTGCCAGTAGGCAGTTGACCGGGGAGCTGTTTTTT.

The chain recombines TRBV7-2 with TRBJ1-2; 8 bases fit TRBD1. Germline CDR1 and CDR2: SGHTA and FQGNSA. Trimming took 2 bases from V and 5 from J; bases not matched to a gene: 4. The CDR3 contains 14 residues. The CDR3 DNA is TGTGCCAGCAGCTTACAGGGGGCGGAATATGGCTACACCTTC. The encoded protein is CASSLQGAEYGYTF.

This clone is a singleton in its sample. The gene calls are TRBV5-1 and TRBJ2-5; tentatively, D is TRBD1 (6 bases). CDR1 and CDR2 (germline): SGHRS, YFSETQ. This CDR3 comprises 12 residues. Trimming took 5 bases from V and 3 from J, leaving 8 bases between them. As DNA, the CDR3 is TGCGCCAGCAGTGCAGGGGAAGAGACCCAGTACTTC. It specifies CASSAGEETQYF.

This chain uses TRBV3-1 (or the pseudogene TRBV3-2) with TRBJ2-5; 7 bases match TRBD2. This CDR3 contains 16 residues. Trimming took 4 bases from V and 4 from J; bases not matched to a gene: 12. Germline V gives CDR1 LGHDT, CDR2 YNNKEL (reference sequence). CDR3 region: CASSPWGGVIGETQYF. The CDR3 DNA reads TGTGCCAGCAGCCCCTGGGGGGGAGTTATTGGAGAGACCCAGTACTTC.

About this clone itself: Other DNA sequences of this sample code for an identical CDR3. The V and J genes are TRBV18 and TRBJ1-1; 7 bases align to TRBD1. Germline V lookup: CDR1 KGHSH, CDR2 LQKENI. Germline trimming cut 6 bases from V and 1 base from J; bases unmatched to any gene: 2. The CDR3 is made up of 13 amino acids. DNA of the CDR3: TGTGCCAGCTCCCCAGGGGGGAACACTGAAGCTTTCTTT. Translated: CASSPGGNTEAFF. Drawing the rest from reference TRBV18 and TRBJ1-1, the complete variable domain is NAGVMQNPRHLVRRRGQEARLRCSPMKGHSHVYWYRQLPEEGLKFMVYLQKENIIDESGMPKERFSAEFPKEGPSILRIQQVVRGDSAAYFCASSPGGNTEAFFGQGTRLTVV.

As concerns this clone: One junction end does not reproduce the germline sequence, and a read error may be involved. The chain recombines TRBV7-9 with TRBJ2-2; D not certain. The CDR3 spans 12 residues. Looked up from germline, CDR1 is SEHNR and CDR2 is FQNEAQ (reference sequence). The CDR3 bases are TGTGCAAGCAATCCCTTCACCGGGGAGCTGTTTTTT. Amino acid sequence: CASNPFTGELFF. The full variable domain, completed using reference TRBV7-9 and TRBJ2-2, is DTGVSQNPRHKITKRGQNVTFRCDPISEHNRLYWYRQTLGQGPEFLTYFQNEAQLEKSRLLSDRFSAERPKGSFSTLEIQRTEQGDSAMYLCASNPFTGELFFGEGSRLTVL.

CDR3 sequence: CASSRRQGNYEQYF. The CDR3 DNA is TGTGCCAGCAGTCGAAGACAGGGGAACTACGAGCAGTACTTC. This chain joins TRBV27 and TRBJ2-7, with 8 bases lining up with TRBD1. V lost 5 bases, J lost 3 bases, and 6 bases stayed unmatched. CDR1 is MNHEY, CDR2 SMNVEV, per germline (reference sequence). CDR3 length equals 14 residues.

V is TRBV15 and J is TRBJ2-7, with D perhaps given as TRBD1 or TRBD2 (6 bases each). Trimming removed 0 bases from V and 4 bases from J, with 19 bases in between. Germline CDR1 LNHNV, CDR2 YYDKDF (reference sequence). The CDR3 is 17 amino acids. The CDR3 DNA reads TGTGCCACCAGCAGAGATTGGGGGGCCAGGGTTAAGTACGAGCAGTACTTC. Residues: CATSRDWGARVKYEQYF.

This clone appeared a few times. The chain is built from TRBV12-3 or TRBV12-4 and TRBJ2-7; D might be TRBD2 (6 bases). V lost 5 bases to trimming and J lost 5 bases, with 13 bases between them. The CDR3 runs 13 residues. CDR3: CASSPEGGHEQYF. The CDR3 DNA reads TGTGCCAGCAGTCCGGAGGGAGGTCACGAGCAGTACTTC.

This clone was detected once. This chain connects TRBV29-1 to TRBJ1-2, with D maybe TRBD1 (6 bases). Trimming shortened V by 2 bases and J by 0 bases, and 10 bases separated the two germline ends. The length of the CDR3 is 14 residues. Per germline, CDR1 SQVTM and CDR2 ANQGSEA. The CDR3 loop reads CSVERGETNYGYTF. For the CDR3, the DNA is TGCAGCGTTGAAAGGGGGGAGACTAACTATGGCTACACCTTC.

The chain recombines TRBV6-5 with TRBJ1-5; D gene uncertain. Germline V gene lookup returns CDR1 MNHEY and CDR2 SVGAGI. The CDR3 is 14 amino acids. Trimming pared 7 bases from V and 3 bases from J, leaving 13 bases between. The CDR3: CASIDGRINQPQHF. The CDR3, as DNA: TGTGCCAGCATCGACGGCAGGATCAATCAGCCCCAGCATTTT.

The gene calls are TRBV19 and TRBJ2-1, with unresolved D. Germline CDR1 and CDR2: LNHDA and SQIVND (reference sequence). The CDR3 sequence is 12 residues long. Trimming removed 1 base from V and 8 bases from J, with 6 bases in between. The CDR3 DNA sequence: TGTGCCAGTAGTATAGCAGAGGATGAGCAGTTCTTC. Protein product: CASSIAEDEQFF.

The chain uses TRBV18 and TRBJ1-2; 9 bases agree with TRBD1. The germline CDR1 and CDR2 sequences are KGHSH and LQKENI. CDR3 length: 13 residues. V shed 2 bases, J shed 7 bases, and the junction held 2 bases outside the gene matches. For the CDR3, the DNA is TGTGCCAGCTCACCAACAGGGGGCCTTGGCTACACCTTC. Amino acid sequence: CASSPTGGLGYTF.

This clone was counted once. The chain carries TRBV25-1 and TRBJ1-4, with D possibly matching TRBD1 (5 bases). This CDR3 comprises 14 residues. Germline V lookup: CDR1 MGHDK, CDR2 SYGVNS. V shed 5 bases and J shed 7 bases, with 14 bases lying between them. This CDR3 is CASSRGFSGEKLFF. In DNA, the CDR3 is TGTGCCAGCAGTCGGGGGTTCTCCGGTGAAAAACTGTTTTTT.

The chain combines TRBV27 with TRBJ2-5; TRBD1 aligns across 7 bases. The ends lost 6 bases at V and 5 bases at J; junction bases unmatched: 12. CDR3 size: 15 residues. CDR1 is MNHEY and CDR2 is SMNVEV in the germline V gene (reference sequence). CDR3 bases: TGTGCCAGCAGGCCGGGACAGTTGGCCGGTGAGACCCAGTACTTC. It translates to CASRPGQLAGETQYF.

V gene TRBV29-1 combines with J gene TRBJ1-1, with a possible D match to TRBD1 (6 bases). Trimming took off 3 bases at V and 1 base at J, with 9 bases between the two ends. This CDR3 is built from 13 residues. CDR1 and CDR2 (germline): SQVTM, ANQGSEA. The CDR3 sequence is CSVDPGANTEAFF. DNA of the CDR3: TGCAGCGTTGATCCAGGGGCGAACACTGAAGCTTTCTTT.

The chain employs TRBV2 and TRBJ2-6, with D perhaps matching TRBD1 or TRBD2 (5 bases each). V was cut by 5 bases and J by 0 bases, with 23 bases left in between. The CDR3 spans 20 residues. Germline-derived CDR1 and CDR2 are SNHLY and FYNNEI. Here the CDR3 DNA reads TGTGCCAGCAGTTTGCCCAATCCGGGACCAAGGACCTCTGGGGCCAACGTCCTGACTTTC. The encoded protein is CASSLPNPGPRTSGANVLTF.

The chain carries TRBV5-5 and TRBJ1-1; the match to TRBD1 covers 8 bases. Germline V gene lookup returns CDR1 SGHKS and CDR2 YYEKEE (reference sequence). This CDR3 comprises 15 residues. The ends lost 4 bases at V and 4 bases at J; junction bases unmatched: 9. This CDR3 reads CASSARGTGSTEAFF. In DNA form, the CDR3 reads TGTGCCAGCAGCGCGAGAGGGACAGGAAGCACTGAAGCTTTCTTT. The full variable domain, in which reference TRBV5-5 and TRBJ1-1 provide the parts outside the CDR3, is DAGVTQSPTHLIKTRGQQVTLRCSPISGHKSVSWYQQVLGQGPQFIFQYYEKEERGRGNFPDRFSARQFPNYSSELNVNALLLGDSALYLCASSARGTGSTEAFFGQGTRLTVV.

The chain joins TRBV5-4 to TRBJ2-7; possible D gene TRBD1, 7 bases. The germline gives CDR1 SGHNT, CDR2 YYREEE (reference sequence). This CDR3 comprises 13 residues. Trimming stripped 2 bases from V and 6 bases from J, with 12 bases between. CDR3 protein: CASSFYRGGEQYF. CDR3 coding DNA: TGTGCCAGCAGCTTTTACAGGGGAGGCGAGCAGTACTTC. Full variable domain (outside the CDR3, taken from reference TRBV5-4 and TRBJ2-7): ETGVTQSPTHLIKTRGQQVTLRCSSQSGHNTVSWYQQALGQGPQFIFQYYREEENGRGNFPPRFSGLQFPNYSSELNVNALELDDSALYLCASSFYRGGEQYFGPGTRLTVT.

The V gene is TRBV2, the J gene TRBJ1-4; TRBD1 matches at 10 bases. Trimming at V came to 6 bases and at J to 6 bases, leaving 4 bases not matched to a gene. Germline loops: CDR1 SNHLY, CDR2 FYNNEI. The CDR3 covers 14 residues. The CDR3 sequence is CASSRTGGYEKLFF. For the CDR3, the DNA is TGTGCCAGCAGCCGGACAGGGGGATATGAAAAACTGTTTTTT.

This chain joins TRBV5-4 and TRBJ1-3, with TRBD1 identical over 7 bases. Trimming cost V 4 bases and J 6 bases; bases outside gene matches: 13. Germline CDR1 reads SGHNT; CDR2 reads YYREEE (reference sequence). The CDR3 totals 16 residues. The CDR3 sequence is CASSPRPDRVENTIYF. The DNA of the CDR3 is TGTGCCAGCAGCCCGCGCCCAGACAGGGTAGAAAACACCATATATTTT.

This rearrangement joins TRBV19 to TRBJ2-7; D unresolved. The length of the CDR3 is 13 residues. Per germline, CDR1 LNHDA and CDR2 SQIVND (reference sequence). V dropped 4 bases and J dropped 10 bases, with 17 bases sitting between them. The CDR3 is CASSNPWTDGQYF. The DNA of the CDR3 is TGTGCCAGTAGTAACCCCTGGACCGATGGTCAGTACTTC.

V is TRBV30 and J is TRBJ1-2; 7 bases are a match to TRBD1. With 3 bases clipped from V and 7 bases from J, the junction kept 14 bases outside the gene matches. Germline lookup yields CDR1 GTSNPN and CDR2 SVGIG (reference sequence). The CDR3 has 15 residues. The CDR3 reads CAWSGEGAARGGYTF. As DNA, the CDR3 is TGTGCCTGGAGCGGAGAGGGGGCGGCGCGGGGTGGCTACACCTTC.

Here the CDR3 reads CASSQNSGSSYNEQFF. The DNA of the CDR3 is TGTGCCAGCAGCCAAAATAGTGGTTCCTCCTACAATGAGCAGTTCTTC. The chain uses TRBV16 and TRBJ2-1, with no clear D. The V gene lost 2 bases and the J gene lost 0 bases, with 11 bases spanning the gap. Germline CDR1 and CDR2: KGHSY and FQNENV. The CDR3 is made up of 16 amino acids.

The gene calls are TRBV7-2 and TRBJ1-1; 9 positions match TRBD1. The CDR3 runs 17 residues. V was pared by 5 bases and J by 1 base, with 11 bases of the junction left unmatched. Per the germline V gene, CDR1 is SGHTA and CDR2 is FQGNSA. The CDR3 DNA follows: TGTGCCAGCAGCCGCAATCGGGGACAGGGAGGGAACACTGAAGCTTTCTTT. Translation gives CASSRNRGQGGNTEAFF. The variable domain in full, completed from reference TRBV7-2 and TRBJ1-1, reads GAGVSQSPSNKVTEKGKDVELRCDPISGHTALYWYRQSLGQGLEFLIYFQGNSAPDKSGLPSDRFSAERTGGSVSTLTIQRTQQEDSAVYLCASSRNRGQGGNTEAFFGQGTRLTVV.

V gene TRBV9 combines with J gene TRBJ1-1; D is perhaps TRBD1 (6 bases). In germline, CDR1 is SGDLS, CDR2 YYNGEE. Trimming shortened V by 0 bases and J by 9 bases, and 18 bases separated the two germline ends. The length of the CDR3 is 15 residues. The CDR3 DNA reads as TGTGCCAGCAGCGTAGTGAACGAGGGACATGGGAAAGCTTTCTTT. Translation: CASSVVNEGHGKAFF.